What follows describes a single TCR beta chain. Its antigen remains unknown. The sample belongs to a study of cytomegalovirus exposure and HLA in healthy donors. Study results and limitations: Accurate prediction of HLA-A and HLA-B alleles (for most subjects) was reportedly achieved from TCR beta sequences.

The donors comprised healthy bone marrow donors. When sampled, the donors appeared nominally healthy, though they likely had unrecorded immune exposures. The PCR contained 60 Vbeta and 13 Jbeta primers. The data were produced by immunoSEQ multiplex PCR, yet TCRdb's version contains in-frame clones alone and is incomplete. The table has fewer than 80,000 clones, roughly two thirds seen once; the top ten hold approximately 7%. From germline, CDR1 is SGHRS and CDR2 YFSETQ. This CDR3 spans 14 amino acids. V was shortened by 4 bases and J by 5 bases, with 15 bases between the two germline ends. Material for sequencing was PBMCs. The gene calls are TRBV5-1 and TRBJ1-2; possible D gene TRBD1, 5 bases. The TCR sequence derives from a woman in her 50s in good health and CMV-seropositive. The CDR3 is CASSPGGSSYGYTF. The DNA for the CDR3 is TGCGCCAGCAGCCCTGGGGGGTCATCATATGGCTACACCTTC.